This T cell receptor beta chain was sequenced during a study of blood T cell repertoires in COVID-19. In the study overall: PBMCs, B-cell-depleted T cells, or T cells were the source of the cDNA or gDNA that made up the material.

Participant-given clinical history determined each cohort assignment. Between the trimmed V and J ends, which lost 7 bases and 0 bases, there was a span of 19 bases. The germline V gene has CDR1 SNHLY and CDR2 FYNNEI. The CDR3 spans 18 residues. Profiling relied on immunoSEQ multiplex PCR, and the TCRdb table lists in-frame clones only, not all of them. The top ten hold 3% to 4% of the sample, which has about 140,000 clones, 80% to 90% seen once. The chain employs TRBV2 and TRBJ2-6; possible D gene TRBD1, 5 bases. This TCR was sampled from a woman between 50 and 59 years old with acute COVID-19. The sample comprised PBMCs or T cells enriched from blood (not recorded which). The CDR3 region has the DNA TGTGCCAGCACCAGGGTACGTGCGATGAGCTCTGGGGCCAACGTCCTGACTTTC. Its translation is CASTRVRAMSSGANVLTF.